This entry describes one T cell receptor (beta chain). Its antigen is unknown. This entry comes from a study of cytomegalovirus exposure and HLA in healthy donors. As for the study in general: The same platform was used for the 120 validation repertoires and the approximately 670 first-cohort repertoires, a later analysis reported. Whole-study results and caveats: Cytomegalovirus-associated TCR beta chains were listed, numbering 164. The tendency of first-cohort TCR clusters to co-occur in the roughly 120 validation repertoires was identified by a subsequent analysis.

The V end was cut by 4 bases, the J end by 3 bases, with 15 bases between. The CDR3 totals 14 residues. Germline V gives CDR1 SQVTM, CDR2 ANQGSEA. The donors were part of the validation cohort, which consisted of about 130 subjects and was separate from the first cohort of several hundred subjects. The assay was immunoSEQ multiplex PCR, and TCRdb's table has in-frame clones only and misses some. The top ten clones hold 1.9% of a sample with fewer than 120,000 clones, roughly nine tenths of them seen once. This chain uses TRBV29-1 with TRBJ1-2, with D perhaps TRBD1 (6 bases). The material sequenced was PBMCs. The origin of this receptor is a woman between 18 and 29 years old in good health and CMV-seronegative. The CDR3 DNA reads as TGCAGCGTTGGGGGGCTACTAAAGGACTATGGCTACACCTTC. It translates to CSVGGLLKDYGYTF.